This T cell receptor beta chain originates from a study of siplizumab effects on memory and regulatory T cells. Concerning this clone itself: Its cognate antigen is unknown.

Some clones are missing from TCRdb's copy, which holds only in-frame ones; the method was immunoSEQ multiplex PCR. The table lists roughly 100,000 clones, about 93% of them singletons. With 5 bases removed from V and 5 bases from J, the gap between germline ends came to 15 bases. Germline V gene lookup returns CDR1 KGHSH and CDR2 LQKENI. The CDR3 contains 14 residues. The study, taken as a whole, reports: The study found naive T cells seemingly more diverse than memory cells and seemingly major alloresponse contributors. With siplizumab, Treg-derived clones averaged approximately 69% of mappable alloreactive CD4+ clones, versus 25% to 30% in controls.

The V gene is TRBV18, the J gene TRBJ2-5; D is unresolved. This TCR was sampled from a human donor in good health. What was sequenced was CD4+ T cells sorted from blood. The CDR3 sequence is CASSEGLGSETQYF. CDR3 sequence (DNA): TGTGCCAGCTCAGAAGGGCTGGGGTCGGAGACCCAGTACTTC. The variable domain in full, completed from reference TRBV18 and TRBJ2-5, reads NAGVMQNPRHLVRRRGQEARLRCSPMKGHSHVYWYRQLPEEGLKFMVYLQKENIIDESGMPKERFSAEFPKEGPSILRIQQVVRGDSAAYFCASSEGLGSETQYFGPGTRLLVL.